A single sample is the source of the 3 T cell receptor beta chains below, sequenced in a study of CD8+ T cells in alopecia areata. As the sequencing template, cDNA was produced by extracting RNA and reverse transcribing it. TCRdb's copy holds only in-frame clones and misses some; the assay was immunoSEQ multiplex PCR. Listed for the sample are about 300,000 clones, none seen a single time. A panel of CD4, CD8alpha, NKG2D, NKG2ACE and other markers served to sort pooled cutaneous lymph node cells. The sample comprised CD4+ T cells sorted from a lymph node. The receptors here all came from a C3H/HeJ mouse with alopecia areata. The strain's MHC: H2-k.

There are a few counts of this clone. The germline and genes are mouse ones. The CDR3 extends 4 residues past the end of the read, so its final part is completed from the germline J gene. This rearrangement joins TRBV5 to TRBJ1-2, with a tentative D call TRBD1 (6 bases). This CDR3 contains 15 residues. V was trimmed by 0 bases and J by 0 bases, leaving 8 bases between them. Germline CDR1 and CDR2: LGHNA and YNLKQL (reference sequence). The CDR3 protein is CASSQEGQSNSDYTF. CDR3 DNA, as far as it was read: TGTGCCAGCAGCCAAGAGGGACAATCAAACTCC.

To note about this clone: Gene and germline names: mouse. The CDR3 bases that were read are TGTGCCAGCAGTCACCGACAGGAGGGCACCGGG. Its protein product is CASSHRQEGTG. In full, the CDR3 reads CASSHRQEGTGQLYF. V gene TRBV13-1 combines with J gene TRBJ2-2; maybe TRBD1 (6 bases). The sequence runs out 4 residues before the end of the CDR3; the remainder is reconstructed from the germline J gene. Looked up from germline, CDR1 is NSHNY and CDR2 is SYGAGN. The ends were cut back, 4 bases at V and 4 bases at J, with 14 bases in the middle. CDR3 size: 15 residues.

This clone has only a few counts. Gene names denote mouse genes. The CDR3 is cut off 4 residues early in the read; its end comes from the germline J gene. The rearrangement uses TRBV19 and TRBJ2-2; TRBD1 matches at 10 bases. The CDR3 is 17 amino acids. Germline CDR1 and CDR2: FNHDT and SITEND (reference sequence). The junction had 8 bases not matched to a gene; V was cut back by 4 bases and J by 2 bases. The CDR3 loop reads CASSPVPGQGNTGQLYF. CDR3 bases read: TGTGCCAGCAGTCCTGTCCCGGGACAGGGGAACACCGGG.